These T cell receptor beta chains were read from a single sample in a study of blood T cell repertoires in COVID-19. Data came from immunoSEQ multiplex PCR; TCRdb stores just in-frame clones and leaves some out. The data show over 150,000 clones, approximately 88% seen once. The sample taken for sequencing was peripheral blood. Source of these receptors: a woman aged 60-75 years with acute or convalescent COVID-19. Each CDR3 is given with its conserved first and last residue. Each record gives: clone size, D gene, J gene, V gene, CDR3 DNA, CDR3 protein. D genes are given only for firm matches. Size tells how often a clone was seen (once, few, many) or the class of an expanded clone, and some rows leave it out.

NA TRBD1 TRBJ1-6 TRBV14 TGTGCCAGCAGCCAAGATTGGGGACAGCCAAATTCACCCCTCCACTTT CASSQDWGQPNSPLHF
NA TRBD1 TRBJ2-7 TRBV7-2 TGTGCCAGCTCCGGACAGGTGGTCTCCTACGAGCAGTACTTC CASSGQVVSYEQYF
NA NA TRBJ1-6 TRBV13 TGTGCCAGCAGCTTAGGACAGTATAATTCACCCCTCCACTTT CASSLGQYNSPLHF
NA NA TRBJ2-1 TRBV19 TGTGCCAGTAGTATCGGTCGGGAGCAGTTCTTC CASSIGREQFF
NA NA TRBJ1-2 TRBV6-5 TGTGCCAGCGGGGACACTAACTATGGCTACACCTTC CASGDTNYGYTF
NA TRBD1 TRBJ2-1 TRBV6-4 TGTGCCAGCATCCGGGACAGGATCCCTAATGAGCAGTTCTTC CASIRDRIPNEQFF
NA TRBD1 TRBJ2-7 TRBV18 TGTGCCAGCTCAGAACAGGGGACCTACGAGCAGTACTTC CASSEQGTYEQYF
NA TRBD2 TRBJ2-5 TRBV24-1 TGTGCCACCAGTGCCACCGTGTCCCTAGCGGGGCAAGAGACCCAGTACTTC CATSATVSLAGQETQYF
NA TRBD2 TRBJ2-5 TRBV24-1 TGTGCCACCAGTGATCCGGGACTAGCGGGGCTCGAGACCCAGTACTTC CATSDPGLAGLETQYF
NA TRBD1 TRBJ1-6 TRBV9 TGTGCCAGCAGCACCCGACAGGGGCAGGGGGCCCTCCACTTT CASSTRQGQGALHF
few NA TRBJ2-1 TRBV7-8 TGTGCCAGCAGCGGGGGGTCCTCCTACAATGAGCAGTTCTTC CASSGGSSYNEQFF
NA TRBD1 TRBJ1-1 TRBV4-2 TGTGCCAGCAGCCAGGAACCAGACAGGGTGGCCGTGAACACTGAAGCTTTCTTT CASSQEPDRVAVNTEAFF
NA TRBD2 TRBJ2-1 TRBV3-1/TRBV3-2 TGTGCCAGCAGCCCCTTAGCGGGATCCTACAATGAGCAGTTCTTC CASSPLAGSYNEQFF
NA TRBD1 TRBJ2-1 TRBV7-2 TGTGCCAGCAGCCCCAAAACCGGGACAGGGACCTACAATGAGCAGTTCTTC CASSPKTGTGTYNEQFF
NA TRBD1 TRBJ1-2 TRBV2 TGTGCCAGCAGTGAATCGCGACAGGGAAACTATGGCTACACCTTC CASSESRQGNYGYTF
NA NA TRBJ2-5 TRBV9 TGTGCCAGCAGCTCTGTGGGGGGGGCTGGAGAGACCCAGTACTTC CASSSVGGAGETQYF
NA NA TRBJ1-5 TRBV5-5 TGTGCCAGCAGCAGTACAGGGAATCAGCCCCAGCATTTT CASSSTGNQPQHF
NA NA TRBJ1-2 TRBV7-9 TGTGCCAGCAGCTTAGCGGGCCCCAAACGAGGCTACACCTTC CASSLAGPKRGYTF
NA TRBD1 TRBJ2-7 TRBV15 TGTGCCACCAGCAGGGACAGGGGCCACTACGAGCAGTACTTC CATSRDRGHYEQYF
NA NA TRBJ1-2 TRBV29-1 TGCAGCGTTGAAACCGGGAGGGGCGGTCTAGGCTACACCTTC CSVETGRGGLGYTF
NA NA TRBJ2-3 TRBV7-2 TGTGCCAGCAGCTTAGTGGCTGCGGCTCTCCCTACGGGGTATTTT CASSLVAAALPTGYF
NA TRBD1 TRBJ2-7 TRBV18 TGTGCCAGCTCACCAGCAGTGGGACAGGGGCCCTACGAGCAGTACTTC CASSPAVGQGPYEQYF
NA NA TRBJ2-3 TRBV19 TGTGCCAGTAGTTCCGAGCGGGGCACAGATACGCAGTATTTT CASSSERGTDTQYF
NA TRBD1 TRBJ2-1 TRBV9 TGTGCCAGCAGCGTGACGGGACAGGGGTACAATGAGCAGTTCTTC CASSVTGQGYNEQFF
NA NA TRBJ1-1 TRBV7-2 TGTGCCAGCAACCCTATTGACAGGTGGGACACTGAAGCTTTCTTT CASNPIDRWDTEAFF
few NA TRBJ1-5 TRBV7-9 TGTGCCAGCAGCACCGCAGGGATCAATCAGCCCCAGCATTTT CASSTAGINQPQHF
NA TRBD1 TRBJ2-5 TRBV2 TGTGCCAGCAGTGGGGACAGGAGGCAAGAGACCCAGTACTTC CASSGDRRQETQYF
NA NA TRBJ2-1 TRBV9 TGTGCCAGCAGCTCCCAGGGACTTTCCTACAATGAGCAGTTCTTC CASSSQGLSYNEQFF
NA TRBD2 TRBJ2-5 TRBV4-2 TGTGCCAGCAGCCAAGGGGAGGGTAGCGGGGGGGAGACCCAGTACTTC CASSQGEGSGGETQYF
NA NA TRBJ1-5 TRBV7-9 TGTGCCAGCAGCTTAGGACAGGGCAATCAGCCCCAGCATTTT CASSLGQGNQPQHF
NA TRBD1 TRBJ1-2 TRBV5-1 TGCGCCAGCAGCTTGGCCGGGACAGGGGGCGGCTATGGCTACACCTTC CASSLAGTGGGYGYTF
NA TRBD1 TRBJ1-6 TRBV6-6 TGTGCCAGCATCGGTAGGGGGCCGGTTGGTTCACCCCTCCACTTT CASIGRGPVGSPLHF
NA NA TRBJ1-2 TRBV18 TGTGCCAGCTCATTTACACAGGGAACTGACTATGGCTACACCTTC CASSFTQGTDYGYTF
NA NA TRBJ1-5 TRBV5-1 TGCGCCAGCAGCTCGGGTCCCAATCAGCCCCAGCATTTT CASSSGPNQPQHF
NA TRBD1 TRBJ1-5 TRBV6-5 TGTGCCAGCAGTTATCGAGGGGGCGGTCAGCCCCAGCATTTT CASSYRGGGQPQHF
many NA TRBJ1-3 TRBV2 TGTGCCAGCAGTACAACACAGAGAAGCTCTGGAAACACCATATATTTT CASSTTQRSSGNTIYF
NA NA TRBJ2-3 TRBV13 TGTGCCAGCAGCTTAGCGGGGGGCGGGACAGATACGCAGTATTTT CASSLAGGGTDTQYF
NA TRBD1 TRBJ1-5 TRBV7-3 TGTGCCAGCAGCCCAAGGGACAGGTTCCAACATTTT CASSPRDRFQHF
NA NA TRBJ1-2 TRBV9 TGTGCCAGCAGCTTCGGATCCCGACAGGCTAACTATGGCTACACCTTC CASSFGSRQANYGYTF
NA TRBD1 TRBJ2-4 TRBV19 TGTGCCAGTAGTATAAGATGGGACAGGGGCCTGACGGTTCAGTACTTC CASSIRWDRGLTVQYF
few NA TRBJ1-1 TRBV7-2 TGTGCCAGCAGCTTAAACAACAGGGAAAGGACTGAAGCTTTCTTT CASSLNNRERTEAFF
NA NA TRBJ1-6 TRBV4-3 TGCGCCAGCAGCCCACAGTCCCCCAATTCACCCCTCCACTTT CASSPQSPNSPLHF
once TRBD2 TRBJ2-7 TRBV5-4 TGTGCCAGCAGGGGACTATACGAGCAGTACTTC CASRGLYEQYF
NA NA TRBJ2-1 TRBV28 TGTGCCAGCAGTTGGACAGCTTACAATGAGCAGTTCTTC CASSWTAYNEQFF
NA TRBD1 TRBJ2-1 TRBV6-5 TGTGCCAGCAGGATCGACAGGGGTATGTATGAGCAGTTCTTC CASRIDRGMYEQFF
NA NA TRBJ2-1 TRBV5-1 TGCGCCAGCAGCTTGGTGGTTAGCTCCTACAATGAGCAGTTCTTC CASSLVVSSYNEQFF
NA NA TRBJ1-6 TRBV5-1 TGCGCCAGCAGCTTGGAGGTGGGGCAGGATAATTCACCCCTCCACTTT CASSLEVGQDNSPLHF
once NA TRBJ1-6 TRBV4-2 TGTGCCAGCAGTTCGGCAGGATCCTCCTATAATTCACCCCTCCACTTT CASSSAGSSYNSPLHF
NA NA TRBJ1-1 TRBV19 TGTGCCAGTAGTGACAGACGGAACACTGAAGCTTTCTTT CASSDRRNTEAFF
NA TRBD2 TRBJ2-7 TRBV7-2 TGTGCCAGCAGCTTACGCCCCTCTCCTGCGGGGGGCCCCGCGCCGCAGTACTTC CASSLRPSPAGGPAPQYF